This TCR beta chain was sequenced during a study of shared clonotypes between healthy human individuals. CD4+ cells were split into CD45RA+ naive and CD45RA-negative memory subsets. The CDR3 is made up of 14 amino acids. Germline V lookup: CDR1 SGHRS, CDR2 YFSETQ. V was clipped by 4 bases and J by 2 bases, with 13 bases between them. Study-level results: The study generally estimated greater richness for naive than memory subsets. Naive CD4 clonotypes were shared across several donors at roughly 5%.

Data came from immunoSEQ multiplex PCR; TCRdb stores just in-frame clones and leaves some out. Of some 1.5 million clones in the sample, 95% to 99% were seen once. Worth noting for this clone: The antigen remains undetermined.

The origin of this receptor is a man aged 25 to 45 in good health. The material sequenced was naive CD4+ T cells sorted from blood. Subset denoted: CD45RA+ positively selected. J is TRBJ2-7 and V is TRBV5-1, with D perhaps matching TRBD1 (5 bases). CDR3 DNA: TGCGCCAGCAGCCAAAACACACAGGCCTACGAGCAGTACTTC. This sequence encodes CASSQNTQAYEQYF.